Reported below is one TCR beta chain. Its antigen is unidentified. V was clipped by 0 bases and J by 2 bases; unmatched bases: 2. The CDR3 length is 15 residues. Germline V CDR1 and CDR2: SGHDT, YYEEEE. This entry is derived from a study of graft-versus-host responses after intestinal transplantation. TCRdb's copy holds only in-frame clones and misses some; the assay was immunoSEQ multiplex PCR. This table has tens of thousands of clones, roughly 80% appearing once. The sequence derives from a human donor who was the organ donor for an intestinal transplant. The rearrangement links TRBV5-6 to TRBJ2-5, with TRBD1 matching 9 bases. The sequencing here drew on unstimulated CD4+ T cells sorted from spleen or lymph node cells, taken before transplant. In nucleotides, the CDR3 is TGTGCCAGCAGCTTGGTTGGACAGGGGCAAGAGACCCAGTACTTC. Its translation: CASSLVGQGQETQYF.